This T cell receptor (beta chain) was found in a study of shared clonotypes between healthy human individuals. This CDR3 has 15 residues. The V end was cut by 1 base, the J end by 0 bases, with 10 bases between. Germline V gene lookup returns CDR1 SGHTA and CDR2 FQGNSA. Generated by immunoSEQ multiplex PCR, the TCRdb table keeps only in-frame clones and is missing some. The profile shows about 1.1 million clones, approximately 78% of them singletons. Adults of Caucasian background living in Nashville, Tennessee made up all donors. Both subsets, CD45RA+ naive and CD45RA-negative memory, were split from the CD4+ cells.

Sequencing input: memory CD4+ T cells from PBMCs. Subset indicated: CD45RA-negative fraction. This sequence was found in a young man in good health. Some clones in this sample may be carry-over from other donors' samples. The V and J genes are TRBV7-2 and TRBJ2-7; D is undetermined. The CDR3 loop is CASSLEGRLSYEQYF. The CDR3 DNA is TGTGCCAGCAGCTTAGAAGGTCGGCTCTCCTACGAGCAGTACTTC.